The clone carrying this T cell receptor beta chain was detected only once. Its specificity is unknown. CDR1 MGHRA and CDR2 YSYEKL come from the germline V gene. V was shortened by 1 base and J by 6 bases, with 8 bases between the two germline ends. This CDR3 is built from 13 residues. Regarding time point: week 11, during vaccination. The content of each vaccine dose was 300 ug of mutant IDH1 20-mer peptide, and topical imiquimod accompanied it. This sample was taken from a study of a mutant IDH1 vaccine in newly diagnosed glioma. Study-wide context: Patients underwent eight vaccinations, which took place in weeks 1, 3, 5, 7, 11, 15, 19 and 23. Every participant had undergone radiotherapy, temozolomide, or both before, and most underwent both.

Whole-study findings and limits: It seemed that pseudoprogression was not linked to changes in the top peripheral T cell clonotypes.

The assay was immunoSEQ multiplex PCR, and TCRdb's table has in-frame clones only and misses some. The sample lists tens of thousands of clones; approximately 80% were seen once. This material consisted of PBMCs, taken from a glioma patient whose treatment included an IDH1 peptide vaccine. This TCR derives from a man younger than 45 with glioma. This chain connects TRBV4-1 to TRBJ2-3; D is ambiguous. CDR3 sequence: CASSQGLGDTQYF. CDR3 bases: TGCGCCAGCAGCCAAGGATTGGGGGATACGCAGTATTTT.